This is a list of T cell receptor beta chains from one sample in a study of shared clonotypes between healthy human individuals. Here immunoSEQ multiplex PCR was the method, and the copy in TCRdb shows in-frame clones only, minus some. Among under 850,000 clones listed, almost 95% were seen once. The material sequenced was naive CD8+ T cells sorted from blood. These receptor sequences come from a man between 25 and 39 years old in good health. CDR3s include the opening cysteine and the closing phenylalanine or tryptophan. The D gene is left open where the match is weak. Not all rows give a size; the values are once, few, many and, for expanded clones, a class.

clone size	D gene	V gene	J gene	CDR3 protein	CDR3 DNA
.	.	TRBV9	TRBJ2-1	CASSVEGLNYNEQFF	TGTGCCAGCAGCGTGGAGGGACTGAACTACAATGAGCAGTTCTTC
.	.	TRBV10-3	TRBJ2-1	CAISGQSNEQFF	TGTGCCATCAGTGGACAGAGCAATGAGCAGTTCTTC
.	.	TRBV7-6	TRBJ2-2	CASSSWSVEELFF	TGTGCCAGCAGCTCATGGTCCGTCGAGGAGCTGTTTTTT
.	.	TRBV29-1	TRBJ1-2	CSVETRLGGYTF	TGCAGCGTTGAAACCAGGTTGGGAGGCTACACCTTC
.	.	TRBV11-2	TRBJ2-3	CASSSYRASTDTQYF	TGTGCCAGCAGCTCATACAGGGCCAGCACAGATACGCAGTATTTT
once	.	TRBV27	TRBJ2-7	CASSTGRDSYEQYF	TGTGCCAGCAGTACGGGACGGGACTCCTACGAGCAGTACTTC
once	TRBD2	TRBV27	TRBJ2-1	CASSFGLAGLNEQFF	TGTGCCAGCAGTTTTGGTCTAGCGGGACTAAATGAGCAGTTCTTC
.	.	TRBV27	TRBJ2-3	CASSPFDSGGTDTQYF	TGTGCCAGCAGCCCATTTGACAGCGGAGGCACAGATACGCAGTATTTT
.	TRBD2	TRBV27	TRBJ2-1	CASRLGLAGESEQFF	TGTGCCAGCAGACTTGGACTAGCGGGAGAAAGTGAGCAGTTCTTC
.	TRBD1	TRBV7-9	TRBJ1-2	CASSLGDRGSYGYTF	TGTGCCAGCAGCTTAGGGGACAGGGGGTCATATGGCTACACCTTC
.	.	TRBV7-9	TRBJ2-1	CASSLMQGPYNEQFF	TGTGCCAGCAGCTTAATGCAGGGCCCCTACAATGAGCAGTTCTTC
.	TRBD2	TRBV7-9	TRBJ2-7	CASSLVRAGGPEQYF	TGTGCCAGCAGTCTAGTGAGAGCGGGAGGGCCCGAGCAGTACTTC
.	.	TRBV29-1	TRBJ2-3	CSVRDVGSGGTDTQYF	TGCAGCGTTAGAGATGTCGGGAGTGGGGGCACAGATACGCAGTATTTT
.	.	TRBV27	TRBJ2-1	CASSFAGSDNEQFF	TGTGCCAGCAGTTTCGCGGGATCGGATAATGAGCAGTTCTTC
.	.	TRBV29-1	TRBJ2-7	CSVDLLTGLAGEQYF	TGCAGCGTTGATCTTTTAACAGGGTTAGCCGGCGAGCAGTACTTC
.	TRBD1	TRBV4-1	TRBJ2-5	CASSQADRGLETQYF	TGCGCCAGCAGCCAGGCGGACAGGGGGCTTGAGACCCAGTACTTC
.	.	TRBV7-9	TRBJ1-3	CASSLDHIYF	TGTGCCAGCAGCTTAGATCACATATATTTT
.	.	TRBV6-6	TRBJ2-7	CASSRNFHEQYF	TGTGCCAGCAGTCGTAATTTTCACGAGCAGTACTTC
.	TRBD1	TRBV5-1	TRBJ2-7	CASSAGTGSYEQYF	TGCGCCAGCAGCGCAGGGACAGGGTCCTACGAGCAGTACTTC
.	.	TRBV28	TRBJ1-2	CASIDRSYGYTF	TGTGCCAGCATCGACAGAAGCTATGGCTACACCTTC
.	TRBD1	TRBV9	TRBJ1-2	CASSTGGVGYTF	TGTGCCAGCAGCACAGGGGGTGTCGGCTACACCTTC
once	.	TRBV7-9	TRBJ2-3	CASSLEDWNRQGKQYF	TGTGCCAGCAGCTTAGAGGATTGGAACCGCCAAGGAAAGCAGTATTTT
.	.	TRBV5-4	TRBJ2-5	CASSLASGQETQYF	TGTGCCAGCAGCTTAGCAAGCGGTCAAGAGACCCAGTACTTC
once	TRBD1	TRBV2	TRBJ2-7	CASSKKGQGYEQYF	TGTGCCAGCAGCAAAAAGGGACAGGGCTACGAGCAGTACTTC
.	.	TRBV7-8	TRBJ2-3	CASRLTRGGIDTQYF	TGTGCCAGCAGACTGACTAGAGGTGGTATTGATACGCAGTATTTT
.	TRBD2	TRBV27	TRBJ2-7	CASSPTTAGAFDEQYF	TGTGCCAGCAGTCCCACAACCGCGGGAGCATTCGACGAGCAGTACTTC
.	.	TRBV1	TRBJ2-1	CTSSQDHRLGDSYNEQFF	TGCACCAGCAGCCAAGATCATCGGCTAGGGGACTCCTACAATGAGCAGTTCTTC
.	.	TRBV27	TRBJ2-1	CASSLNAASEQFF	TGTGCCAGCAGTTTAAACGCGGCTAGTGAGCAGTTCTTC
.	.	TRBV28	TRBJ2-1	CASSLPGESRVGEQFF	TGTGCCAGCAGTTTACCCGGGGAGTCACGTGTAGGTGAGCAGTTCTTC
.	.	TRBV4-1	TRBJ2-3	CASSQDDGRAFTDTQYF	TGCGCCAGCAGCCAAGATGACGGCAGGGCCTTCACAGATACGCAGTATTTT
.	TRBD1	TRBV29-1	TRBJ2-1	CSGLGQENEQFF	TGCAGCGGGCTCGGACAGGAAAACGAGCAGTTCTTC
.	TRBD1	TRBV5-6	TRBJ1-1	CASSLGQGSTEAFF	TGTGCCAGCAGCCTGGGACAGGGGAGCACTGAAGCTTTCTTT
.	TRBD2	TRBV29-1	TRBJ2-1	CSVGGLALSSYNEQFF	TGCAGCGTTGGTGGACTAGCGCTTAGCTCCTACAATGAGCAGTTCTTC
.	TRBD2	TRBV11-3	TRBJ2-1	CASSPEREGRDEQFF	TGTGCCAGCAGCCCGGAGCGGGAGGGCCGAGATGAGCAGTTCTTC
once	.	TRBV21-1	TRBJ2-3	CASRGASTDTQYF	TGTGCCAGCAGGGGGGCTAGCACAGATACGCAGTATTTT
.	.	TRBV18	TRBJ2-4	CASSPTGNEDQYF	TGTGCCAGCTCACCGACAGGTAATGAAGATCAGTACTTC
.	TRBD2	TRBV4-1	TRBJ2-7	CASSQERGSSYEQYF	TGCGCCAGCAGCCAAGAACGCGGGAGCTCCTACGAGCAGTACTTC
.	.	TRBV11-2	TRBJ2-7	CASSVGQTYEQYF	TGTGCCAGCAGCGTCGGACAGACCTACGAGCAGTACTTC
.	.	TRBV5-1	TRBJ1-3	CASSQGTTNAGNTIYF	TGCGCCAGCAGCCAAGGGACAACTAATGCTGGAAACACCATATATTTT
.	.	TRBV28	TRBJ2-5	CASSSALGVAQETQYF	TGTGCCAGCAGTTCCGCTCTTGGGGTCGCGCAAGAGACCCAGTACTTC
.	TRBD1	TRBV7-9	TRBJ1-5	CASSLYGTGGRRNQPQHF	TGTGCCAGCAGCTTATACGGGACAGGGGGCAGACGGAATCAGCCCCAGCATTTT
.	.	TRBV19	TRBJ2-7	CASSPGNGGTYEQYF	TGTGCCAGTAGCCCAGGAAATGGGGGGACCTACGAGCAGTACTTC
few	TRBD2	TRBV6-5	TRBJ2-3	CASKREGHDTQYF	TGTGCCAGCAAGCGGGAGGGCCACGATACGCAGTATTTT
.	.	TRBV7-9	TRBJ1-5	CASSLAPAGRGPQHF	TGTGCCAGCAGCTTAGCGCCGGCGGGGCGAGGGCCCCAGCATTTT
.	.	TRBV6-7	TRBJ2-7	CASSYNEQYF	TGTGCCAGCAGTTACAACGAGCAGTACTTC
.	.	TRBV29-1	TRBJ2-2	CSVGRDSAAGELFF	TGCAGCGTTGGGCGGGACAGTGCGGCCGGGGAGCTGTTTTTT